What follows describes a single T cell receptor (beta chain). The specificity of this receptor is unknown. The input lacks base qualities; no much larger clone sits a single base away. This sample stems from a study of control samples from healthy donors and cancer patients (dated by TCRdb to 2020 to 2021). Counted from cysteine to phenylalanine, this CDR3 has 16 amino acids. Only the CDR3 region is kept as DNA, spanning 48 bases read in frame from base 1. The junction shows trimming of 4 bases on V and 8 bases on J, and the gene matches do not reach 13 bases of it. Per the germline V gene, LGHNA is the CDR1 and YSLEER is the CDR2. The library came from the immunoSEQ multiplex PCR assay. The table comes from immuneACCESS by way of TCRdb, which keeps in-frame sequences with V and J called. Part of the clones is missing from these tables; in studies checked, under half for an unresolved V gene and the rest for unknown reasons. The sample yields about 60,000 clones; almost 85% were counted once. Of the sample, approximately 5% falls within the top ten clones.

This sequence uses TRBV4-3 and TRBJ1-4; 7 bases in the junction line up with TRBD1. Sequenced: blood. This TCR was recovered from a man aged 40-49 years in good health. At the DNA level, the sequence is TGCGCCAGCAGCCGTAGCTCGACAGGGAGGTACGAAAAACTGTTTTTT. It specifies CASSRSSTGRYEKLFF.